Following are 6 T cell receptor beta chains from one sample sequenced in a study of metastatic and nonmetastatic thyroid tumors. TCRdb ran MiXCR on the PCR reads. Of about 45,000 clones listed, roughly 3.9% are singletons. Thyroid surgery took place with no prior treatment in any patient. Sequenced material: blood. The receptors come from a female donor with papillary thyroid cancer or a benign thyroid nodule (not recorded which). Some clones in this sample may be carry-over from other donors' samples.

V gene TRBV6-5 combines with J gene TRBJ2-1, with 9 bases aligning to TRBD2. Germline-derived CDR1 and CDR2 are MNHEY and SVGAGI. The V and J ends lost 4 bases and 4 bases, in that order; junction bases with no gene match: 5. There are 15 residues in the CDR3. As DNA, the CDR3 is TGTGCCAGCAGTTTAACTAGCGGGCTTTACAATGAGCAGTTCTTC. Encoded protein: CASSLTSGLYNEQFF.

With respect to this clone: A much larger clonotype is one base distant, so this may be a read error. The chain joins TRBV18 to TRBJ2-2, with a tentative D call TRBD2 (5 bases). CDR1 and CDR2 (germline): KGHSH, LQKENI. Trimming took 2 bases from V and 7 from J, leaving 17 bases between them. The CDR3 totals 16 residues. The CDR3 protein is CASSPNIRGRDGELFF. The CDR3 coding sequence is TGTGCCAGCTCACCAAATATCCGAGGACGGGACGGGGAGCTGTTTTTT.

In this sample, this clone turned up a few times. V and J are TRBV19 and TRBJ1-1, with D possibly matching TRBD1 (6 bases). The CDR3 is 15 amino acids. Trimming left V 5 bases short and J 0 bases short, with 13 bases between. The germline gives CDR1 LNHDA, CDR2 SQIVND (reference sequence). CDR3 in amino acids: CASSEPYRVNTEAFF. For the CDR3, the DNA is TGTGCCAGTAGTGAACCCTACAGGGTGAACACTGAAGCTTTCTTT.

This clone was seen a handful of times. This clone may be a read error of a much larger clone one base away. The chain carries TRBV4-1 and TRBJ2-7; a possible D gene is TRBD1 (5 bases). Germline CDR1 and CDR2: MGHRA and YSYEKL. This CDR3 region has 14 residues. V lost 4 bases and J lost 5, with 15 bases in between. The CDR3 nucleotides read TGCGCCAGCAGCCCTCGGCAGGGCCCCCACGAGCAGTACTTC. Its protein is CASSPRQGPHEQYF.

The CDR3 coding sequence is TGTGCCTGGAGTGTAGAAGACAGTCCGAGCTACTACAATGAGCAGTTCTTC. The encoded protein is CAWSVEDSPSYYNEQFF. The chain uses TRBV30 and TRBJ2-1; D might be TRBD1 (5 bases). The CDR3 consists of 17 residues. V was clipped by 0 bases and J by 3 bases, with 18 bases between them. Germline V lookup: CDR1 GTSNPN, CDR2 SVGIG (reference sequence).

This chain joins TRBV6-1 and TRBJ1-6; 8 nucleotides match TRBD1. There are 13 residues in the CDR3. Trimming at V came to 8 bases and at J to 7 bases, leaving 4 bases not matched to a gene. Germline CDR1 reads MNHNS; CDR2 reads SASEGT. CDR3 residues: CASGQGVNSPLHF. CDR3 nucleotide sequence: TGTGCCAGCGGACAGGGAGTAAATTCACCCCTCCACTTT.